The clone carrying this T cell receptor (beta chain) was seen ten or more times. V gave up 6 bases and J gave up 3 bases, with 20 bases separating them. The CDR3 has 17 residues. The data derive from a study of early T cells in non-severe SARS-CoV-2 infection. Study background: Unsorted whole-blood RNA was sequenced in bulk, leaving chains unpaired.

Unique molecular identifiers tagged individual cDNA molecules. MiXCR, applied by TCRdb to the 5' RACE reads, yields one record per CDR3 protein. This sample yields over 90,000 distinct CDR3 sequences, of which roughly 12% are seen a single time; around 4.8% belongs to the top ten. The chain uses TRBV12-3 or TRBV12-4 and TRBJ2-2, with D possibly called TRBD1 or TRBD2 (5 bases each). The clonotype originates from an adult who was a healthcare worker with PCR-confirmed SARS-CoV-2 infection or an uninfected control (not recorded which). This specimen was whole blood, taken at baseline. The CDR3 loop is CASRTQGPSWHTGELFF. DNA of the CDR3: TGTGCCAGCAGAACGCAGGGACCCTCCTGGCACACCGGGGAGCTGTTTTTT.